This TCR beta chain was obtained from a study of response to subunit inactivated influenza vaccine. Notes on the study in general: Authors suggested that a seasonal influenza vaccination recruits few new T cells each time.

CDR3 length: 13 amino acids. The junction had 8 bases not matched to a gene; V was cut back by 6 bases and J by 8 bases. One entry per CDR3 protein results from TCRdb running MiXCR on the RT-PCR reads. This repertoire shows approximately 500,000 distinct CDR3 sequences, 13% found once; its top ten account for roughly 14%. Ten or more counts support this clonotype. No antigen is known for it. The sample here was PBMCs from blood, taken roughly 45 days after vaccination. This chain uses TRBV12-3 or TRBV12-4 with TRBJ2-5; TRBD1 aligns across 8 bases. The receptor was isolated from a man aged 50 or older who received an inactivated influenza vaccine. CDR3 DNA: TGTGCCAGCAGAACGGACAGGGAACAAACCCAGTACTTC. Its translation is CASRTDREQTQYF.